The 16 T cell receptor beta chains given below trace back to one sample, sequenced in a study of shared clonotypes between healthy human individuals. Using immunoSEQ multiplex PCR, the repertoire was profiled, and TCRdb retains in-frame clones only, with some absent. Here the sample spans about 2,100,000 clones, approximately 94% being singletons. The naive CD8 subset, CD45RO-negative cells positively selected for CCR7, excluded terminally differentiated effector memory CD45RA+ cells. Material: naive CD8+ T cells from PBMCs. These receptors were collected from a man between 18 and 29 years old in good health. Some clones in this sample may be carry-over from other donors' samples.

The chain is built from TRBV27 and TRBJ2-5; 10 bases map to TRBD2. CDR3 length: 16 amino acids. V dropped 3 bases and J dropped 1; count of bases not matched to a gene: 5. Germline CDR1 is MNHEY and CDR2 is SMNVEV (reference sequence). CDR3 region: CASSFGAGGAQETQYF. CDR3 nucleotide sequence: TGTGCCAGCAGTTTCGGAGCGGGAGGGGCCCAAGAGACCCAGTACTTC.

The chain uses TRBV29-1 and TRBJ1-2; 7 bases match TRBD1. The CDR3 has 11 amino acids. From germline, CDR1 is SQVTM and CDR2 ANQGSEA. With 7 bases clipped from V and 8 bases from J, the junction kept 7 bases outside the gene matches. The CDR3 here is CSARTGEGYTF. The DNA for the CDR3 is TGCAGCGCTAGGACAGGCGAAGGCTACACCTTC.

This chain joins TRBV28 and TRBJ1-1; 12 nucleotides align to TRBD1. From germline, CDR1 is MDHEN and CDR2 SYDVKM. This CDR3 has 14 residues. Unmatched junction bases numbered 7, after V lost 11 bases and J lost 3 bases. DNA for the CDR3: TGTGCCTTGACCGGGACAGGGGGCCACACTGAAGCTTTCTTT. Protein sequence: CALTGTGGHTEAFF.

The J gene is TRBJ2-7, the V gene TRBV9, with 10 bases fitting TRBD2. Trimming removed 4 bases from V and 7 bases from J; junction bases left unmatched: 11. The CDR3 runs to 15 residues. CDR1 SGDLS and CDR2 YYNGEE come from the germline V gene. This CDR3 is CASSPRASGGWEQYF. CDR3 nucleotides: TGTGCCAGCAGCCCCCGGGCTAGCGGGGGCTGGGAGCAGTACTTC.

This clone was recorded a few times. The same CDR3 also results from other DNA sequences found in this sample. The genes are TRBV6-5 and TRBJ1-1, with D unresolved. In germline, CDR1 is MNHEY, CDR2 SVGAGI. The CDR3 is 15 amino acids. V lost 2 bases, J lost 0 bases, and 10 bases lay in between. The CDR3 nucleotides are TGTGCCAGCAGTTACAGAGAGGGCATGAACACTGAAGCTTTCTTT. It specifies CASSYREGMNTEAFF.

This chain joins TRBV19 and TRBJ1-4; D is perhaps TRBD1 (6 bases). Germline V CDR1 and CDR2: LNHDA, SQIVND (reference sequence). V was trimmed by 7 bases and J by 6 bases, leaving 21 bases between them. CDR3 size: 16 residues. CDR3 amino acids: CASTRAQGRRDEKLFF. The CDR3 DNA follows: TGTGCCAGTACCCGAGCTCAGGGGCGTCGGGATGAAAAACTGTTTTTT.

The CDR3 protein is CASSEKPLMGSPLHF. Written as DNA, the CDR3 is TGTGCCAGCAGTGAAAAGCCTCTAATGGGGTCACCCCTCCACTTT. The chain uses TRBV2 and TRBJ1-6; D is ambiguous. Germline CDR1 reads SNHLY; CDR2 reads FYNNEI. CDR3 length: 15 amino acids. Trimming stripped 2 bases from V and 10 bases from J, with 15 bases between.

The rearrangement joins TRBV19 to TRBJ2-1; D gene unclear. CDR3 length: 17 amino acids. CDR1 and CDR2 from the germline V gene are LNHDA and SQIVND (reference sequence). The V end was cut by 0 bases, the J end by 2 bases, with 14 bases between. The CDR3 DNA is TGTGCCAGTAGTATAGATCCCCCTTTAGCAGCCTACAATGAGCAGTTCTTC. Translation: CASSIDPPLAAYNEQFF.

As DNA, the CDR3 is TGCGCCAGCAGCTTGGGAGGGGATGGCTACACCTTC. Encoded protein: CASSLGGDGYTF. The V and J genes are TRBV5-1 and TRBJ1-2, with a possible D match to TRBD1 (5 bases). V shed 0 bases and J shed 6 bases, with 6 bases lying between them. Germline V gene data show CDR1 as SGHRS and CDR2 as YFSETQ. CDR3 size: 12 residues.

The chain recombines TRBV28 with TRBJ2-7; no clear D gene. The CDR3 contains 14 residues. Per the germline V gene, CDR1 is MDHEN and CDR2 is SYDVKM. The V gene lost 7 bases and the J gene lost 1 base, with 14 bases spanning the gap. The CDR3 sequence is CASTVEPQSYEQYF. The CDR3 nucleotides read TGTGCCAGCACCGTGGAGCCTCAGTCCTACGAGCAGTACTTC.

The rearrangement links TRBV7-8 to TRBJ2-7, with 7 positions matching TRBD2. From germline, CDR1 is SGHVS and CDR2 FQNEAQ. The CDR3 has 17 amino acids. J gave up 4 bases and V 1 base, and 13 bases lay outside the gene matches. The CDR3 coding sequence is TGTGCCAGCAGCTTAGGAGTAGGGAGGGGACTGGGGTACGAGCAGTACTTC. The encoded protein is CASSLGVGRGLGYEQYF.

With regard to this clone: Other DNA sequences in this sample translate to the same CDR3. The rearrangement joins TRBV27 to TRBJ2-7; D gene unclear. The CDR3 has 12 residues. Trimming pared 5 bases from V and 6 bases from J, leaving 11 bases between. The germline CDR1 and CDR2 sequences are MNHEY and SMNVEV (reference sequence). The CDR3 loop reads CASSLDLSEQYF. The CDR3 region has the DNA TGTGCCAGCAGTCTAGACCTCTCCGAGCAGTACTTC.

This chain uses TRBV19 with TRBJ2-5; perhaps TRBD1 as D (7 bases). Trimming took 5 bases from V and 2 from J, leaving 12 bases between them. The CDR3 consists of 14 residues. From germline, CDR1 is LNHDA and CDR2 SQIVND (reference sequence). The CDR3 coding sequence is TGTGCCAGTAGTGGGGGGACAGCTCAAGAGACCCAGTACTTC. This sequence encodes CASSGGTAQETQYF.

The chain employs TRBV27 and TRBJ2-3; the match to TRBD2 covers 7 bases. The CDR3 covers 16 residues. Germline V gene sequence: CDR1 MNHEY, CDR2 SMNVEV (reference sequence). The V and J ends lost 3 bases and 0 bases, in that order; junction bases with no gene match: 6. CDR3 in amino acids: CASSFGPSGSTDTQYF. The CDR3, as DNA: TGTGCCAGCAGTTTTGGGCCTAGCGGAAGCACAGATACGCAGTATTTT.

The chain couples TRBV7-6 to TRBJ1-1; D remains ambiguous. Per germline, CDR1 SGHVS and CDR2 FNYEAQ. The length of the CDR3 is 12 residues. V was pared by 5 bases and J by 4 bases, with 8 bases between. CDR3 DNA sequence: TGTGCCAGCAGCCTCCCATCCACTGAAGCTTTCTTT. It translates to CASSLPSTEAFF.

V gene TRBV4-1 combines with J gene TRBJ1-1, with a possible D match to TRBD1 (6 bases). Trimming pared 3 bases from V and 5 bases from J, leaving 16 bases between. Germline V lookup: CDR1 MGHRA, CDR2 YSYEKL. The CDR3 runs 15 residues. The CDR3 is CASSQEIRGSTEAFF. DNA for the CDR3: TGCGCCAGCAGCCAGGAGATCAGGGGATCGACTGAAGCTTTCTTT.